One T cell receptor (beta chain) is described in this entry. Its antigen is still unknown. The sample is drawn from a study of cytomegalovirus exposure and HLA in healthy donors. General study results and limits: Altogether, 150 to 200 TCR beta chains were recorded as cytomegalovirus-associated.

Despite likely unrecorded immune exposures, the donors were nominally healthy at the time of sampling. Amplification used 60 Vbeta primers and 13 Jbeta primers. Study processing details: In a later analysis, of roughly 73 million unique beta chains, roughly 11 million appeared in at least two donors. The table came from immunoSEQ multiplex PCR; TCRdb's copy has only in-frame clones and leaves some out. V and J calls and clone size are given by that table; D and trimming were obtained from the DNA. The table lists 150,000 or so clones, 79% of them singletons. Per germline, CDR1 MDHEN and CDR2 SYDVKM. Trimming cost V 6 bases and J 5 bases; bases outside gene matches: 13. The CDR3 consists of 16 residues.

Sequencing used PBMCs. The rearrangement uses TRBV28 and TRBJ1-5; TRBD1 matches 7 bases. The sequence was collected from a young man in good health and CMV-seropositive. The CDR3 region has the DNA TGTGCCAGCAGGCCACCTTACAGGGGCCACTATCAGCCCCAGCATTTT. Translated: CASRPPYRGHYQPQHF.